The present entry profiles one T cell receptor (beta chain) with its context. TCRdb re-called the 5' RACE reads with MiXCR, one entry per CDR3 protein. The sample has hundreds of thousands of distinct CDR3 sequences, 18% seen once. The data were taken from a study of T cells after yellow fever vaccination. The CDR3 consists of 17 residues. V shed 0 bases and J shed 3 bases, with 17 bases lying between them. CDR1 is MNHEY and CDR2 is SVGAGI in the germline V gene. This clonotype was sampled from a man younger than 35 who received the YFV17D yellow fever vaccine. The chain employs TRBV6-5 and TRBJ1-2; D is uncertain. The sample here was PBMCs, taken before the yellow fever booster vaccination. Here the CDR3 reads CASSYSPLAFRDYGYTF. CDR3 nucleotides: TGTGCCAGCAGTTACTCGCCCCTAGCTTTTAGGGACTATGGCTACACCTTC.